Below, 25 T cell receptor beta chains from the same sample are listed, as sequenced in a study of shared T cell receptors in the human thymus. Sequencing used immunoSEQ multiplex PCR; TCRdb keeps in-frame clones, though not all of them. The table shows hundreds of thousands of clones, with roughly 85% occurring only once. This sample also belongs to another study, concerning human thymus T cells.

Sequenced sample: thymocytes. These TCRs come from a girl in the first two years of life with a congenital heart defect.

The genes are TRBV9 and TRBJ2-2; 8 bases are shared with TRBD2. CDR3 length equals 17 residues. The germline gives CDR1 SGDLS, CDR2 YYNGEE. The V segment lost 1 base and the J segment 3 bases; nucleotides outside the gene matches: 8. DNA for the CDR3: TGTGCCAGCAGCGTAATTGTAGCGGGGACCCACACCGGGGAGCTGTTTTTT. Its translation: CASSVIVAGTHTGELFF.

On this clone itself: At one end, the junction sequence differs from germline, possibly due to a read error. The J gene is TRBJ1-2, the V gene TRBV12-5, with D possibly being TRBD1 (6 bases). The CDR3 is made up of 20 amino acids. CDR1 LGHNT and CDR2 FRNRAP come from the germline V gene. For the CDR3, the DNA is TGTGCTAGTGGTTTGGTTCCGGAGTGGACCCAGGGGACGTCTAACTATGGCCACACCTTC. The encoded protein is CASGLVPEWTQGTSNYGHTF.

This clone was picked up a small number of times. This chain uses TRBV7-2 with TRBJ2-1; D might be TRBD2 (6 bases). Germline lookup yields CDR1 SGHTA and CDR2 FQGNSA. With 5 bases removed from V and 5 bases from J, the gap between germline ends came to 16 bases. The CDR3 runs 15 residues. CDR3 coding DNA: TGTGCCAGCAGCCCCGGGACTGAGGTGAACAATGAGCAGTTCTTC. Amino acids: CASSPGTEVNNEQFF. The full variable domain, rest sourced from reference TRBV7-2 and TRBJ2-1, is GAGVSQSPSNKVTEKGKDVELRCDPISGHTALYWYRQSLGQGLEFLIYFQGNSAPDKSGLPSDRFSAERTGGSVSTLTIQRTQQEDSAVYLCASSPGTEVNNEQFFGPGTRLTVL.

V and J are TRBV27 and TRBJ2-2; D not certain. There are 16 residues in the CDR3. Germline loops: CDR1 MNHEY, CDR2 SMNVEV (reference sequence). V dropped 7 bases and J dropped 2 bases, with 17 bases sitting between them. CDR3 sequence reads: CASTLDPRINTGELFF. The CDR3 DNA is TGTGCCAGCACCCTAGACCCCAGAATTAACACCGGGGAGCTGTTTTTT.

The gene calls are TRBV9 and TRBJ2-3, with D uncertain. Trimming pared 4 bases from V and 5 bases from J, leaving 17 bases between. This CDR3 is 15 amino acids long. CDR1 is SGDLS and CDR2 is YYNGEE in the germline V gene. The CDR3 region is CASSPPSPRRDTQYF. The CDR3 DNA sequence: TGTGCCAGCAGCCCCCCTTCCCCCAGAAGAGATACGCAGTATTTT.

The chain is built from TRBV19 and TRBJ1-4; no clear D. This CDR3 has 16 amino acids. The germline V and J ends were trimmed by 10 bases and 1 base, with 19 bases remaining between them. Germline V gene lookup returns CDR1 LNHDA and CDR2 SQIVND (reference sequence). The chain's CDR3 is CATSVTPTLTNEKLFF. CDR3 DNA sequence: TGTGCCACCTCCGTGACACCGACCTTAACTAATGAAAAACTGTTTTTT.

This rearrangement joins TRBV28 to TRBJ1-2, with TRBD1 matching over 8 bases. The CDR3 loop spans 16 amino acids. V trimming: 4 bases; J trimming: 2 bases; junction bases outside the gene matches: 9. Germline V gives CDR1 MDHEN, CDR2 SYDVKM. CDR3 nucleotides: TGTGCCAGCAGTTCGCCGTGGACAGGGACCAACTATGGCTACACCTTC. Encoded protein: CASSSPWTGTNYGYTF.

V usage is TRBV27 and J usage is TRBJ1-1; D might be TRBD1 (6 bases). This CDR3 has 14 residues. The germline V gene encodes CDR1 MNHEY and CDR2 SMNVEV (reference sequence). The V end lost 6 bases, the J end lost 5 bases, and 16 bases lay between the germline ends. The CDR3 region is CASSQTGQNTEAFF. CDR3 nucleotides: TGTGCCAGCAGCCAAACAGGGCAGAATACTGAAGCTTTCTTT.

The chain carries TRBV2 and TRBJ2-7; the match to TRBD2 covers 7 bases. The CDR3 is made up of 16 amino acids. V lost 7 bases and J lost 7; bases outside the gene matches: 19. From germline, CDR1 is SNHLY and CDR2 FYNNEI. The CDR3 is CASNSCDQAGVGEQYF. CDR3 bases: TGTGCCAGCAACTCCTGCGATCAGGCGGGGGTGGGGGAGCAGTACTTC. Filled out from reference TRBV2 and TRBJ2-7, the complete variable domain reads EPEVTQTPSHQVTQMGQEVILRCVPISNHLYFYWYRQILGQKVEFLVSFYNNEISEKSEIFDDQFSVERPDGSNFTLKIRSTKLEDSAMYFCASNSCDQAGVGEQYFGPGTRLTVT.

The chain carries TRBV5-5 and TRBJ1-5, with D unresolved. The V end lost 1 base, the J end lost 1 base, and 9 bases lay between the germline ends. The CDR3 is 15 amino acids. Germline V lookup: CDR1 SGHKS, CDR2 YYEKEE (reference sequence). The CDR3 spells CASSLWWESNQPQHF. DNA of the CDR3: TGTGCCAGCAGCTTGTGGTGGGAGAGCAATCAGCCCCAGCATTTT.

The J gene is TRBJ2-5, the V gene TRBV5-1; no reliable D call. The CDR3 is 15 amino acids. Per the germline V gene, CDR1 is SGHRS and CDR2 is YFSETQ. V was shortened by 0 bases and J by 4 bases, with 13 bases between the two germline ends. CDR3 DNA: TGCGCCAGCAGCTTGGTTCAGGTTAACGTAGAGACCCAGTACTTC. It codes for CASSLVQVNVETQYF.

CDR3 DNA: TGTGCCAGCTCAAGATGGGACAGGAAGAACACCGGGGAGCTGTTTTTT. It is translated as CASSRWDRKNTGELFF. The chain combines TRBV18 with TRBJ2-2, with 8 bases matching TRBD1. The length of the CDR3 is 16 residues. Losses at the gene ends were 5 bases for V and 1 base for J; bases not matched to a gene: 6. The V gene's germline CDR1 is KGHSH and CDR2 LQKENI.

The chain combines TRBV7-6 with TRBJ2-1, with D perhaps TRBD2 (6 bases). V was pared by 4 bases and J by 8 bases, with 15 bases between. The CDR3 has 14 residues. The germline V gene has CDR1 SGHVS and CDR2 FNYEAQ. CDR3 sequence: CASSSKAWEDEQFF. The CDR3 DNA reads TGTGCCAGCAGCTCCAAAGCGTGGGAGGATGAGCAGTTCTTC.

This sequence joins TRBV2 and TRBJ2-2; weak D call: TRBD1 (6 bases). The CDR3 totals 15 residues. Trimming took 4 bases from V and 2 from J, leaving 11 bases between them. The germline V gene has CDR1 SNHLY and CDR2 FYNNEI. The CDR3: CASSARTDNTGELFF. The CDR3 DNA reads TGTGCCAGCAGTGCCAGGACAGATAACACCGGGGAGCTGTTTTTT.

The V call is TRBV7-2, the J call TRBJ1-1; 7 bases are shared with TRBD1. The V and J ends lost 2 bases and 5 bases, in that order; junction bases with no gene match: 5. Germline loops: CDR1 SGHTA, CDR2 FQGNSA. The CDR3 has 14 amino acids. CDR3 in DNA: TGTGCCAGCAGCTTACAGGGGGTTAGGACTGAAGCTTTCTTT. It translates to CASSLQGVRTEAFF.

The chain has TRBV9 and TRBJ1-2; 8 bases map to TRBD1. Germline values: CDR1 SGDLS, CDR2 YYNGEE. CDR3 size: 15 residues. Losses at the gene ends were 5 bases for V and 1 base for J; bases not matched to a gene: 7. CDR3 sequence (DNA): TGTGCCAGCAGAAACCAGGGGGCGGGTAACTATGGCTACACCTTC. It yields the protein CASRNQGAGNYGYTF.

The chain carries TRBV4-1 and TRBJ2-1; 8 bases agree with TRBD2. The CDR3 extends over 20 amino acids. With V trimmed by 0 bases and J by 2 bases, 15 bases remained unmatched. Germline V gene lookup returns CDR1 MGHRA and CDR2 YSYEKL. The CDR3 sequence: CASSQDGAAGAERTYNEQFF. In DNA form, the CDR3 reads TGCGCCAGCAGCCAAGATGGTGCAGCGGGGGCCGAGAGAACCTACAATGAGCAGTTCTTC.

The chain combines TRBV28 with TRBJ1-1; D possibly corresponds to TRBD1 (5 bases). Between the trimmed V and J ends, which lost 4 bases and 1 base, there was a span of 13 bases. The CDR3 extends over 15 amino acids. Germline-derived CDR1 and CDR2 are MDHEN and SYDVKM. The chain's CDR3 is CASSSPGGTNTEAFF. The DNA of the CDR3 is TGTGCCAGCAGTTCCCCGGGGGGGACGAACACTGAAGCTTTCTTT. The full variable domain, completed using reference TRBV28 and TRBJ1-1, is DVKVTQSSRYLVKRTGEKVFLECVQDMDHENMFWYRQDPGLGLRLIYFSYDVKMKEKGDIPEGYSVSREKKERFSLILESASTNQTSMYLCASSSPGGTNTEAFFGQGTRLTVV.

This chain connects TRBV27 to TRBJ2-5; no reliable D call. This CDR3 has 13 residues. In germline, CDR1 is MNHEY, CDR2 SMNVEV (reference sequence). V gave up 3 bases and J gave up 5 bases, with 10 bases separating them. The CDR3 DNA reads TGTGCCAGCAGTTTCGGAGCGATCGAGACCCAGTACTTC. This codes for CASSFGAIETQYF.

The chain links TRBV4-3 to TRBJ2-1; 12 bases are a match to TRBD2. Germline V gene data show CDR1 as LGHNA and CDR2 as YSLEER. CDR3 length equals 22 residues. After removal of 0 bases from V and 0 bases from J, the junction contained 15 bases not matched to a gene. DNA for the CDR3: TGCGCCAGCAGCCAAGAACCCCCTAGCGGGGGGGCCGAGTTCCGCTCCTACAATGAGCAGTTCTTC. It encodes CASSQEPPSGGAEFRSYNEQFF.

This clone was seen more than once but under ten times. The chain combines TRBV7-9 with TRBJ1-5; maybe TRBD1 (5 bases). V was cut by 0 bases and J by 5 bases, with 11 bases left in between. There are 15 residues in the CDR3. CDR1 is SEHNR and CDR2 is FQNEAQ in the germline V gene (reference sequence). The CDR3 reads CASSLAWEGDQPQHF. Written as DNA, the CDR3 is TGTGCCAGCAGCTTAGCTTGGGAAGGGGATCAGCCCCAGCATTTT.

The CDR3 here is CAIKLRASTDTQYF. CDR3 nucleotide sequence: TGTGCCATCAAACTGAGGGCCAGCACAGATACGCAGTATTTT. The V and J genes are TRBV10-3 and TRBJ2-3; the D gene is possibly TRBD2 (5 bases). Germline V lookup: CDR1 ENHRY, CDR2 SYGVKD. Trimming removed 7 bases from V and 0 bases from J, with 11 bases in between. This CDR3 is built from 14 residues.

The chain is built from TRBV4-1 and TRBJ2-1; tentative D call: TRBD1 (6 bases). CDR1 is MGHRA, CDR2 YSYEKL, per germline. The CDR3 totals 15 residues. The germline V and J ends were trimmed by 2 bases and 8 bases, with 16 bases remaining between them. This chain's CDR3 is CASSQKDTGRDEQFF. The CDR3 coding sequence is TGCGCCAGCAGCCAAAAAGATACAGGGCGCGATGAGCAGTTCTTC.

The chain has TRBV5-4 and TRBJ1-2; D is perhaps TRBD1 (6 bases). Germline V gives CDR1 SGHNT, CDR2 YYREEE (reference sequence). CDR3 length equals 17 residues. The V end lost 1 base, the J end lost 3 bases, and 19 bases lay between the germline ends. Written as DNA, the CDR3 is TGTGCCAGCAGCTTGAATCGCGGGGGCGCGGGGGACTATGGCTACACCTTC. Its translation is CASSLNRGGAGDYGYTF.

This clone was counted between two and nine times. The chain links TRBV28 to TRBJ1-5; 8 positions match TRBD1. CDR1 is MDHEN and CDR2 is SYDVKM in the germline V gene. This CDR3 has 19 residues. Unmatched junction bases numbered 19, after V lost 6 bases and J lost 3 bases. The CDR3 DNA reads TGTGCCAGCAGCCCCAAGCCAAAGTCCCGGGACAGGCCCAATCAGCCCCAGCATTTT. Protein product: CASSPKPKSRDRPNQPQHF.